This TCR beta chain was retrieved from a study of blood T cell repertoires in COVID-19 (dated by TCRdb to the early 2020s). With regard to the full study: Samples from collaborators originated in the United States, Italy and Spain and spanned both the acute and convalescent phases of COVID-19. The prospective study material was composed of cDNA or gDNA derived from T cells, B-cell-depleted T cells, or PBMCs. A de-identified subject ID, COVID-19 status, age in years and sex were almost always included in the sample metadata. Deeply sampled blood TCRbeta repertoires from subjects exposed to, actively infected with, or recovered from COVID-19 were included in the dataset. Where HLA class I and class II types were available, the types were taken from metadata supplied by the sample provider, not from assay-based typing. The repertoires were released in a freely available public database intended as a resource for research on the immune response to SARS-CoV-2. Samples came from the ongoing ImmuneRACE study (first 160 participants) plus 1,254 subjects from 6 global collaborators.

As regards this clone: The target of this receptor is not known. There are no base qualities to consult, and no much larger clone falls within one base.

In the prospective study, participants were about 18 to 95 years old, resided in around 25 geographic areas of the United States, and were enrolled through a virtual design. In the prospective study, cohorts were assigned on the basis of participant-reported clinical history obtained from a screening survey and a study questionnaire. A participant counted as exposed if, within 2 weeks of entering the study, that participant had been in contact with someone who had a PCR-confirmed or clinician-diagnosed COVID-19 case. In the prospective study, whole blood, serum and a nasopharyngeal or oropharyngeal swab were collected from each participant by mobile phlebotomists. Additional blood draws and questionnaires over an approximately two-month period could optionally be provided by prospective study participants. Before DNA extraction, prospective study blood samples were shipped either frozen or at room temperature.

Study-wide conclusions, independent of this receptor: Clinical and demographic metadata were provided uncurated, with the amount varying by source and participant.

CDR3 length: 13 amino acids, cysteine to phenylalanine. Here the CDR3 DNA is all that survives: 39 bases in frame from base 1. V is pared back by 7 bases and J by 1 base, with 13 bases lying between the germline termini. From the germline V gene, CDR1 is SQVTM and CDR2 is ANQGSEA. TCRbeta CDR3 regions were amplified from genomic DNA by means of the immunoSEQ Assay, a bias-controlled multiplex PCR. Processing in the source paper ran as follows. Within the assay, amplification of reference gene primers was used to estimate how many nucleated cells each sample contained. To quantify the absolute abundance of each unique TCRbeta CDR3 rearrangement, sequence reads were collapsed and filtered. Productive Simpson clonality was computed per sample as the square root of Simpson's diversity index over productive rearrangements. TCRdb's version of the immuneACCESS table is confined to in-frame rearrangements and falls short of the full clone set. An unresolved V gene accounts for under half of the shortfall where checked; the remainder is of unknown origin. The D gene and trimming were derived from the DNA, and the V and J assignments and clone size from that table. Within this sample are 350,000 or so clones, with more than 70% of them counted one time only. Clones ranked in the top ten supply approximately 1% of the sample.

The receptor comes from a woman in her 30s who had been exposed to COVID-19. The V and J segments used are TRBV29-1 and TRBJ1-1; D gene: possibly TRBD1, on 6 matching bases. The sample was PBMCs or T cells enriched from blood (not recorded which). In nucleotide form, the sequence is TGCAGCGGACTCAGGGGCCCGAACACTGAAGCTTTCTTT. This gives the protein CSGLRGPNTEAFF. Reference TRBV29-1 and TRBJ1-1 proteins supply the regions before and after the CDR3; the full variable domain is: SAVISQKPSRDICQRGTSLTIQCQVDSQVTMMFWYRQQPGQSLTLIATANQGSEATYESGFVIDKFPISRPNLTFSTLTVSNMSPEDSSIYLCSGLRGPNTEAFFGQGTRLTVV.